These 20 T cell receptor beta chains came from one sample sequenced in a study of control samples from healthy donors and cancer patients. The repertoire was sequenced with immunoSEQ multiplex PCR; TCRdb's copy has only in-frame clones and lacks some. The sample includes around 50,000 clones, approximately 89% seen only once; the top ten take around 1.4%. What was sequenced was PBMCs. These receptors all come from a man aged 35 to 55 with colorectal cancer.

The DNA of the CDR3 is TGTGCCAGCAGTGAACGCAGGGGGAGAATAAATCAGCCCCAGCATTTT. It specifies CASSERRGRINQPQHF. The V and J genes are TRBV6-1 and TRBJ1-5; 7 bases are shared with TRBD1. J lost 4 bases, V lost 2 bases, and 8 bases had no gene match. Germline V gives CDR1 MNHNS, CDR2 SASEGT. This CDR3 is built from 16 residues.

The DNA of the CDR3 is TGTGCCAGCAGCTCCAAAATCGGACAGACGAACACTGAAGCTTTCTTT. It yields the protein CASSSKIGQTNTEAFF. The V and J genes are TRBV7-9 and TRBJ1-1; D possibly corresponds to TRBD1 (6 bases). Germline V gene sequence: CDR1 SEHNR, CDR2 FQNEAQ (reference sequence). V shed 4 bases and J shed 1 base, with 16 bases lying between them. There are 16 residues in the CDR3.

The chain has TRBV30 and TRBJ2-1; 11 nucleotides line up with TRBD2. There are 15 residues in the CDR3. Per germline, CDR1 GTSNPN and CDR2 SVGIG (reference sequence). V was clipped by 1 base and J by 7 bases; unmatched bases: 6. CDR3 sequence: CAWSGIAGGGNEQFF. CDR3 coding DNA: TGTGCCTGGAGTGGCATAGCGGGAGGGGGAAATGAGCAGTTCTTC.

The chain combines TRBV11-3 with TRBJ2-3, with TRBD2 as a possible D gene (5 bases). Germline V gene lookup returns CDR1 SGHNT and CDR2 YENEEA. Deletions cut 3 bases from V and 4 bases from J, with 8 bases between. This CDR3 has 13 residues. The CDR3 bases are TGTGCCAGCAGCTTGGCGGGTGCAGATACGCAGTATTTT. Its protein is CASSLAGADTQYF.

This clone was recorded once. The gene calls are TRBV9 and TRBJ1-2; D gene unclear. There are 15 residues in the CDR3. The V end was cut by 4 bases, the J end by 0 bases, with 13 bases between. The V gene's germline CDR1 is SGDLS and CDR2 YYNGEE. DNA for the CDR3: TGTGCCAGCAGCCTTAGAGGAACAGCTAACTATGGCTACACCTTC. Translated: CASSLRGTANYGYTF. Using reference TRBV9 and TRBJ1-2 for the parts outside the CDR3, the full variable domain is DSGVTQTPKHLITATGQRVTLRCSPRSGDLSVYWYQQSLDQGLQFLIQYYNGEERAKGNILERFSAQQFPDLHSELNLSSLELGDSALYFCASSLRGTANYGYTFGSGTRLTVV.

This chain connects TRBV13 to TRBJ2-5; TRBD2 matches 7 bases. The germline V gene has CDR1 PRHDT and CDR2 FYEKMQ (reference sequence). Germline trimming cut 5 bases from V and 0 bases from J; bases unmatched to any gene: 3. The CDR3 is 14 residues long. The DNA of the CDR3 is TGTGCCAGCAGCCCTGCGGGGGACCAAGAGACCCAGTACTTC. It yields the protein CASSPAGDQETQYF.

This chain joins TRBV10-1 and TRBJ1-5; 9 bases agree with TRBD1. This CDR3 contains 12 residues. V shed 7 bases, J shed 5 bases, and the junction held 0 bases outside the gene matches. Germline CDR1 and CDR2: WNHNN and SYGVQD (reference sequence). The chain's CDR3 is CASNRGHQPQHF. The DNA of the CDR3 is TGCGCCAGCAACAGGGGGCATCAGCCCCAGCATTTT.

V and J are TRBV5-1 and TRBJ2-3; the D is unclear. The germline gives CDR1 SGHRS, CDR2 YFSETQ. The CDR3 runs 16 residues. Between the trimmed V and J ends, which lost 0 bases and 1 base, there was a span of 12 bases. CDR3 sequence (DNA): TGCGCCAGCAGCTTGGACTTCCGATATGGCACAGATACGCAGTATTTT. This sequence encodes CASSLDFRYGTDTQYF.

V is TRBV15 and J is TRBJ1-5, with 7 bases fitting TRBD1. The ends lost 0 bases at V and 1 base at J; junction bases unmatched: 6. The CDR3 is 17 residues long. Germline assignment: CDR1 LNHNV and CDR2 YYDKDF (reference sequence). CDR3: CATSRDRNRGSNQPQHF. CDR3 bases: TGTGCCACCAGCAGAGACCGGAACAGGGGAAGCAATCAGCCCCAGCATTTT.

The chain is built from TRBV5-1 and TRBJ2-7; TRBD2 agrees at 14 bases. Germline V lookup: CDR1 SGHRS, CDR2 YFSETQ. The CDR3 is made up of 18 amino acids. J lost 4 bases, V lost 3 bases, and 12 bases had no gene match. DNA for the CDR3: TGCGCCAGCAGCTGGGGAGGGACTAGCGGGAGTTGGGATTACGAGCAGTACTTC. It encodes CASSWGGTSGSWDYEQYF.

This chain links TRBV9 with TRBJ1-3; no clear D. The CDR3 covers 13 residues. Germline-derived CDR1 and CDR2 are SGDLS and YYNGEE. V was clipped by 0 bases and J by 2 bases, with 3 bases between them. The CDR3 bases are TGTGCCAGCAGCGTAGGAACTGGAAACACCATATATTTT. Translating gives CASSVGTGNTIYF.

The chain uses TRBV11-2 and TRBJ2-1; 9 bases match TRBD1. Unmatched junction bases numbered 5, after V lost 5 bases and J lost 6 bases. Germline values: CDR1 SGHAT, CDR2 FQNNGV. The CDR3 spans 14 residues. CDR3: CASSANRGPNEQFF. The CDR3 nucleotides are TGTGCCAGCAGCGCAAACAGGGGGCCCAATGAGCAGTTCTTC.

This clone occurred a few times. V is TRBV10-3 and J is TRBJ1-5; 7 bases match TRBD1. There are 14 residues in the CDR3. V was clipped by 3 bases and J by 4 bases; unmatched bases: 3. Germline CDR1 reads ENHRY; CDR2 reads SYGVKD. CDR3 coding DNA: TGTGCCATCAGTGATGAGGGGGCGAATCAGCCCCAGCATTTT. Encoded protein: CAISDEGANQPQHF.

The chain has TRBV24-1 and TRBJ2-3; the match to TRBD1 covers 12 bases. Trimming took 7 bases from V and 1 from J; bases not matched to a gene: 8. The germline CDR1 and CDR2 sequences are KGHDR and SFDVKD. There are 17 residues in the CDR3. The CDR3 loop is CATRMGQGAAGTDTQYF. The DNA for the CDR3 is TGTGCCACCAGGATGGGACAGGGGGCTGCCGGCACAGATACGCAGTATTTT.

The chain couples TRBV9 to TRBJ2-5; D gene unclear. Germline CDR1 is SGDLS and CDR2 is YYNGEE. The V end lost 0 bases, the J end lost 5 bases, and 8 bases lay between the germline ends. This CDR3 has 13 amino acids. CDR3 sequence: CASSVGGWETQYF. CDR3 nucleotide sequence: TGTGCCAGCAGCGTAGGCGGTTGGGAGACCCAGTACTTC.

This clone was detected once. J is TRBJ2-5 and V is TRBV7-9; D gene ambiguous. Trimming removed 0 bases from V and 2 bases from J, with 7 bases in between. CDR3 length equals 14 residues. Per the germline V gene, CDR1 is SEHNR and CDR2 is FQNEAQ (reference sequence). Written as DNA, the CDR3 is TGTGCCAGCAGCTTAGCGCGTGGACAAGAGACCCAGTACTTC. Translation gives CASSLARGQETQYF.

CDR3 bases: TGTGCCAGCAGCCCGGACAAAAACTATGGCTACACCTTC. Its protein is CASSPDKNYGYTF. The chain combines TRBV7-2 with TRBJ1-2; TRBD1 might be the D (5 bases). The germline CDR1 and CDR2 sequences are SGHTA and FQGNSA. V lost 5 bases, J lost 2 bases, and 9 bases lay in between. The CDR3 runs 13 residues.

V is TRBV10-3 and J is TRBJ1-2; 8 nucleotides match TRBD1. V lost 7 bases to trimming and J lost 4 bases; unmatched junction nucleotides: 5. The CDR3 is 13 amino acids. CDR1 and CDR2 from the germline V gene are ENHRY and SYGVKD. The CDR3 DNA sequence: TGTGCCATCACTGGACAGGGAAGCTATGGCTACACCTTC. Residues: CAITGQGSYGYTF.

The chain has TRBV7-2 and TRBJ2-1, with D possibly matching TRBD2 (5 bases). CDR3 length: 11 residues. Germline V gene sequence: CDR1 SGHTA, CDR2 FQGNSA. Deletions cut 3 bases from V and 12 bases from J, with 9 bases between. The CDR3, as DNA: TGTGCCAGCAGCTTGCTGGACTGGCAGTTCTTC. This codes for CASSLLDWQFF.

The rearrangement joins TRBV4-1 to TRBJ2-1, with TRBD2 matching over 7 bases. CDR1 and CDR2 from the germline V gene are MGHRA and YSYEKL. This CDR3 is 14 amino acids long. The junction had 6 bases not matched to a gene; V was cut back by 1 base and J by 9 bases. Written as DNA, the CDR3 is TGCGCCAGCAGCCAAGCCTGGCGGGAGAGTGAGCAGTTCTTC. Its translation is CASSQAWRESEQFF.